Listed below are T cell receptor beta chains from one sample, sequenced in a study of shared T cell receptors in the human thymus. The repertoire was sequenced with immunoSEQ multiplex PCR; TCRdb's copy has only in-frame clones and lacks some. The profile shows roughly 700,000 clones, 70% to 90% of them singletons. These data also featured in a second study, about human thymus T cells.

Sequences were obtained from thymocytes. The source is a boy younger than two with a congenital heart defect. The CDR3 runs from the conserved cysteine through the conserved F or W. The D gene is left open where the match is weak. Rows give clone size only sometimes, using once, few, many, or a class for an expanded clone.

cdr3_length: 17
clone_size: -
j_call: TRBJ1-5
d_call: -
v_call: TRBV2
cdr3_nt: TGTGCCAGCAGTGAAGTCAGGGGTGTTGGTAGCAATCAGCCCCAGCATTTT
cdr3_aa: CASSEVRGVGSNQPQHF

cdr3_length: 14
clone_size: once
j_call: TRBJ2-2
d_call: -
v_call: TRBV15
cdr3_nt: TGTGCCACCCCATCTAGCAGGCACACCGGGGAGCTGTTTTTT
cdr3_aa: CATPSSRHTGELFF

cdr3_length: 17
clone_size: -
j_call: TRBJ1-1
d_call: TRBD1
v_call: TRBV30
cdr3_nt: TGTGCCTGGAGTGTACGACAGGGGGCAAGGGTGAACACTGAAGCTTTCTTT
cdr3_aa: CAWSVRQGARVNTEAFF

cdr3_length: 17
clone_size: -
j_call: TRBJ2-1
d_call: -
v_call: TRBV9
cdr3_nt: TGTGCCAGCAGCGTAGACAGGAGCGGGCGCTCCTACAATGAGCAGTTCTTC
cdr3_aa: CASSVDRSGRSYNEQFF

cdr3_length: 16
clone_size: -
j_call: TRBJ2-5
d_call: -
v_call: TRBV4-2
cdr3_nt: TGTGCCAGCAGCCGACCCCTTAGGGGAGGGGGGGAGACCCAGTACTTC
cdr3_aa: CASSRPLRGGGETQYF

cdr3_length: 15
clone_size: -
j_call: TRBJ1-2
d_call: TRBD1
v_call: TRBV28
cdr3_nt: TGTGCCAGCAGTTGTCGGGACAGCTCCTTTTATGGCTACACCTTC
cdr3_aa: CASSCRDSSFYGYTF

cdr3_length: 16
clone_size: -
j_call: TRBJ2-1
d_call: TRBD2
v_call: TRBV19
cdr3_nt: TGTGCCAGTAGTGCCTCCGGGACTAATAGATACAATGAGCAGTTCTTC
cdr3_aa: CASSASGTNRYNEQFF

cdr3_length: 18
clone_size: once
j_call: TRBJ1-5
d_call: -
v_call: TRBV9
cdr3_nt: TGTGCCAGCAGCGTAAGGGGAAGGGGAGGGCCTTACGATCAGCCCCAGCATTTT
cdr3_aa: CASSVRGRGGPYDQPQHF

cdr3_length: 15
clone_size: -
j_call: TRBJ2-5
d_call: -
v_call: TRBV28
cdr3_nt: TGTGCCAGCAGTTTTGCCGCGGAGGTGGTATGGACCCAGTACTTC
cdr3_aa: CASSFAAEVVWTQYF

cdr3_length: 12
clone_size: -
j_call: TRBJ2-1
d_call: -
v_call: TRBV4-2
cdr3_nt: TGTGCCAGCAGCCAAGAAAGGGGGAAAGGGATCTTC
cdr3_aa: CASSQERGKGIF

cdr3_length: 15
clone_size: once
j_call: TRBJ2-2
d_call: -
v_call: TRBV4-2
cdr3_nt: TGTGCCAGCAGCAAAAGCCTATCTAACACCGGGGAGCTGTTTTTT
cdr3_aa: CASSKSLSNTGELFF

cdr3_length: 15
clone_size: -
j_call: TRBJ2-2
d_call: TRBD1
v_call: TRBV27
cdr3_nt: TGTGCCAGCAGTCCCGGACAGGCGAACACCGGGGAGCTGTTTTTT
cdr3_aa: CASSPGQANTGELFF

cdr3_length: 15
clone_size: -
j_call: TRBJ2-7
d_call: TRBD1
v_call: TRBV6-1
cdr3_nt: TGTGCCAGCAGTGCCCGGACAGGGCCCCCCTACGAGCAGTACTTC
cdr3_aa: CASSARTGPPYEQYF

cdr3_length: 14
clone_size: few
j_call: TRBJ1-1
d_call: -
v_call: TRBV5-1
cdr3_nt: TGCGCCAGCAGCTTGGAACAGGTGAACACTGAAGCTTTCTTT
cdr3_aa: CASSLEQVNTEAFF

cdr3_length: 17
clone_size: -
j_call: TRBJ2-7
d_call: TRBD2
v_call: TRBV30
cdr3_nt: TGTGCCTGGAGTGTACTAGCGGGAGGGATAATTAGAAGGGAGCAGTACTTC
cdr3_aa: CAWSVLAGGIIRREQYF

cdr3_length: 14
clone_size: -
j_call: TRBJ2-7
d_call: TRBD2
v_call: TRBV5-1
cdr3_nt: TGCGCCAGCAAAACTAGCGGGAGGGCGGGAGAGCAGTACTTC
cdr3_aa: CASKTSGRAGEQYF

cdr3_length: 19
clone_size: -
j_call: TRBJ2-3
d_call: -
v_call: TRBV5-6
cdr3_nt: TGTGCCAGCAGCAAGCCCGCGGGGGCGCCAGAAGGGGGCACAGATACGCAGTATTTT
cdr3_aa: CASSKPAGAPEGGTDTQYF

cdr3_length: 14
clone_size: -
j_call: TRBJ2-7
d_call: TRBD1
v_call: TRBV6-5
cdr3_nt: TGCGCCAGCACCCCAGGACAGGGGGTCGGGGAGCAGTACTTC
cdr3_aa: CASTPGQGVGEQYF

cdr3_length: 18
clone_size: once
j_call: TRBJ1-4
d_call: -
v_call: TRBV7-2
cdr3_nt: TGTGCCAGCAGCCCGGATTTAGGGGTCCTGACAACTAATGAAAAACTGTTTTTT
cdr3_aa: CASSPDLGVLTTNEKLFF

cdr3_length: 14
clone_size: -
j_call: TRBJ2-7
d_call: -
v_call: TRBV21-1
cdr3_nt: TGTGCCAGCAGCACCCAGGGGGAGTCCTACGAGCAGTACTTC
cdr3_aa: CASSTQGESYEQYF

cdr3_length: 15
clone_size: -
j_call: TRBJ1-4
d_call: -
v_call: TRBV27
cdr3_nt: TGTGCCAGCAGCTCCGGACGGGGAGCTAATGAAAAACTGTTTTTT
cdr3_aa: CASSSGRGANEKLFF

cdr3_length: 16
clone_size: -
j_call: TRBJ2-7
d_call: TRBD2
v_call: TRBV28
cdr3_nt: TGTGCCAGCAGTTTTCGCGAGCGGGAACTATTTTGGAAGCAGTACTTC
cdr3_aa: CASSFRERELFWKQYF